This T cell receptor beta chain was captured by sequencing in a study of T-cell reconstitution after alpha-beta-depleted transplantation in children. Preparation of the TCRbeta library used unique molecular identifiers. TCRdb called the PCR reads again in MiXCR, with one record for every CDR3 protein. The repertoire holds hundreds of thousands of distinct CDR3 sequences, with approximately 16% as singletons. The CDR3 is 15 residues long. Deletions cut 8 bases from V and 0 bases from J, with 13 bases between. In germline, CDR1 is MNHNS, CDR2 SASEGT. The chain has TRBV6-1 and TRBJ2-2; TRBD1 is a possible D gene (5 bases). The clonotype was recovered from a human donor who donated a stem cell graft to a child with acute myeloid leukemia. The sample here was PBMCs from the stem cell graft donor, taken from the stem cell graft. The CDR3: CASQDSFANTGELFF. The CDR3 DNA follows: TGTGCCAGCCAAGACAGTTTTGCGAACACCGGGGAGCTGTTTTTT.